This T cell receptor (beta chain) was sequenced in a study of blood T cell repertoires in COVID-19. The wider study: The United States, Italy and Spain were the sources of the acute and convalescent COVID-19 samples. The analysed material was cDNA or gDNA that came from T cells, B-cell-depleted T cells, or PBMCs.

Profiling relied on immunoSEQ multiplex PCR, and the TCRdb table lists in-frame clones only, not all of them. The sample yields about 470,000 clones, about 85% seen once. Trimming removed 3 bases from V and 1 base from J; junction bases left unmatched: 7. This CDR3 comprises 16 residues. CDR1 SGHDT and CDR2 YYEEEE come from the germline V gene. Recovered participants had two consecutive negative NP/OP PCR tests, healthcare professional clearance, or symptom resolution. This TCR was recovered from a young woman who had recovered from COVID-19. The rearrangement uses TRBV5-6 and TRBJ1-1, with 9 positions matching TRBD1. The specimen was PBMCs or T cells enriched from blood (not recorded which). The CDR3 sequence is CASSSGTGKGNTEAFF. CDR3 nucleotide sequence: TGTGCCAGCAGCTCCGGGACAGGGAAGGGGAACACTGAAGCTTTCTTT.